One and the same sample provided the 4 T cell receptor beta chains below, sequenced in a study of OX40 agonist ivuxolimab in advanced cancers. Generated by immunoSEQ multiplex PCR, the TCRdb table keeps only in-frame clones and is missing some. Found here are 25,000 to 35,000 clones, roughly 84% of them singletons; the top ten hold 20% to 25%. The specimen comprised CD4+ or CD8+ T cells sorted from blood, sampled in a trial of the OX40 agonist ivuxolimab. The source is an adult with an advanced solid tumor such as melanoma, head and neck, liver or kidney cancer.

The CDR3 loop is CASSRIAGTSFTDTQYF. The DNA for the CDR3 is TGTGCCAGCAGCCGAATCGCCGGGACTAGCTTCACAGATACGCAGTATTTT. The chain couples TRBV11-2 to TRBJ2-3; TRBD2 matches at 9 bases. The CDR3 consists of 17 residues. Trimming cost V 5 bases and J 2 bases; bases outside gene matches: 11. Germline assignment: CDR1 SGHAT and CDR2 FQNNGV.

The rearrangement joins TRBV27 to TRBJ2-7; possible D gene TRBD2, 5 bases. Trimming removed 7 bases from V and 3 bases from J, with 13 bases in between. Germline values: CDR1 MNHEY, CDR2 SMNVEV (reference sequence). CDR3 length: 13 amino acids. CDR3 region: CASTSLRDYEQYF. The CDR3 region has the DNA TGTGCCAGCACCTCTCTCCGGGACTACGAGCAGTACTTC.

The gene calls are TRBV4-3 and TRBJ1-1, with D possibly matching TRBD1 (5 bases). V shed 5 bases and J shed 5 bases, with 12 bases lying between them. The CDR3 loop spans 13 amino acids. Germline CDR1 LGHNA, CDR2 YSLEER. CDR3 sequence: CASSEGPGTEAFF. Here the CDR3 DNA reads TGCGCCAGCAGCGAAGGACCAGGGACTGAAGCTTTCTTT.

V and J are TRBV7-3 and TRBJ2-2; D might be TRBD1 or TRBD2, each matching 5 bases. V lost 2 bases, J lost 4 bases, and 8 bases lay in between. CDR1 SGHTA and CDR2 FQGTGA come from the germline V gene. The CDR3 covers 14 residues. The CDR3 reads CASSLGGATGELFF. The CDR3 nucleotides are TGTGCCAGCAGCTTAGGGGGTGCCACCGGGGAGCTGTTTTTT.